A single sample is the source of the 25 T cell receptor beta chains below, sequenced in a study of blood T cell repertoires in COVID-19 (dated by TCRdb to 2020 to 2021). The library was prepared using the immunoSEQ multiplex PCR assay. TCRdb took over this immuneACCESS table, retaining in-frame rearrangements with V and J assigned. Such tables are incomplete; in checked studies, under half of the missing clones stem from an unresolved V gene, and the remainder is unexplained. The sample table shows roughly 320,000 clones, and roughly 85% are seen once. Together, the top ten hold 7.2% of the sample. The source material was peripheral blood. Receptor source: a human donor in a cohort sampled during active COVID-19.

DNA for the CDR3: TGTGCCAGCAGTTTAGATGCGGGAGAGACCCAGTACTTC. This translates into CASSLDAGETQYF. The chain combines TRBV12-3 or TRBV12-4 with TRBJ2-5; weak D call: TRBD2 (5 bases). Trimming stripped 1 base from V and 4 bases from J, with 7 bases between. The CDR3 covers 13 residues.

There are a few counts of this clone. The chain combines TRBV25-1 with TRBJ2-7; unclear D gene. This CDR3 is 11 amino acids long. The V end lost 4 bases, the J end lost 3 bases, and 4 bases lay between the germline ends. Germline V gene lookup returns CDR1 MGHDK and CDR2 SYGVNS. CDR3 in DNA: TGTGCCAGCAGTGCCTACTACGAGCAGTACTTC. Translated: CASSAYYEQYF.

The rearrangement links TRBV6-5 to TRBJ2-3; possible D gene TRBD2, 6 bases. CDR3 size: 14 residues. Germline V gene data show CDR1 as MNHEY and CDR2 as SVGAGI. V lost 6 bases, J lost 14 bases, and 24 bases lay in between. In DNA form, the CDR3 reads TGTGCCAGCAGGCGGGGACCCGAGGGGCCGGATCCGTATTTT. Translation: CASRRGPEGPDPYF.

This chain connects TRBV2 to TRBJ1-6; a possible D gene is TRBD1 (6 bases). The CDR3 contains 14 residues. Germline values: CDR1 SNHLY, CDR2 FYNNEI. V lost 9 bases and J lost 10, with 19 bases in between. CDR3 residues: CARRGTSERSPLHF. DNA for the CDR3: TGTGCCAGGAGGGGGACATCCGAGCGGTCACCCCTCCACTTT. The full variable domain, with the rest looked up from reference TRBV2 and TRBJ1-6, is EPEVTQTPSHQVTQMGQEVILRCVPISNHLYFYWYRQILGQKVEFLVSFYNNEISEKSEIFDDQFSVERPDGSNFTLKIRSTKLEDSAMYFCARRGTSERSPLHFGNGTRLTVT.

This chain uses TRBV10-2 with TRBJ1-2; D is undetermined. CDR1 WSHSY and CDR2 SAAADI come from the germline V gene. This CDR3 has 16 amino acids. V lost 6 bases and J 4 bases, leaving 21 bases between the germline ends. CDR3 sequence (DNA): TGCGCCAGCAGCGAGACATCCTTCGGATCAGGCTATGGCTACACCTTC. Protein product: CASSETSFGSGYGYTF.

The chain carries TRBV5-1 and TRBJ1-3; D is perhaps TRBD1 (6 bases). V shed 5 bases and J shed 4 bases, with 16 bases lying between them. CDR1 is SGHRS and CDR2 is YFSETQ in the germline V gene. The CDR3 is 15 residues long. CDR3 nucleotide sequence: TGCGCCAGCAGGGACAGAATTTCACCCGGAAACACCATATATTTT. Its protein product is CASRDRISPGNTIYF.

The genes are TRBV30 and TRBJ1-3, with TRBD1 identical over 8 bases. Germline loops: CDR1 GTSNPN, CDR2 SVGIG (reference sequence). Unmatched junction bases numbered 7, after V lost 0 bases and J lost 6 bases. The CDR3 has 15 amino acids. This CDR3 is CAWSVPQGAENTIYF. The CDR3 region has the DNA TGTGCCTGGAGTGTACCGCAGGGGGCTGAAAACACCATATATTTT.

Regarding this clone: The junction differs from germline at one of its ends, possibly a read error. The chain couples TRBV4-2 to TRBJ1-6; 9 nucleotides align to TRBD1. The CDR3 spans 15 residues. Germline assignment: CDR1 LGHNA and CDR2 YNFKEQ. In DNA, the CDR3 is TGTGCCAGCACCCAAAAGGGACAGGGTGGGTCACCCCTCCACTTT. This translates into CASTQKGQGGSPLHF.

This chain joins TRBV7-9 and TRBJ1-6; no clear D. The CDR3 has 14 residues. V lost 1 base to trimming and J lost 5 bases, with 6 bases between them. Germline CDR1 is SEHNR and CDR2 is FQNEAQ (reference sequence). The CDR3 region has the DNA TGTGCCAGCAGCTTAGGGGCAGATAATTCACCCCTCCACTTT. Protein product: CASSLGADNSPLHF.

This clone was counted a few times. The V gene is TRBV2, the J gene TRBJ2-3; a weak D match, TRBD2 (5 bases). Trimming took off 6 bases at V and 4 bases at J, with 17 bases between the two ends. This CDR3 comprises 15 residues. Per germline, CDR1 SNHLY and CDR2 FYNNEI. In nucleotides, the CDR3 is TGTGCCAGCAGAAGGGAGATGAGGCTGGCAGATACGCAGTATTTT. It encodes CASRREMRLADTQYF. Looking up the rest from reference TRBV2 and TRBJ2-3 gives the full variable domain: EPEVTQTPSHQVTQMGQEVILRCVPISNHLYFYWYRQILGQKVEFLVSFYNNEISEKSEIFDDQFSVERPDGSNFTLKIRSTKLEDSAMYFCASRREMRLADTQYFGPGTRLTVL.

DNA of the CDR3: TGTGCCAGCAGCTTTGAGGAATGGTCCTACGAGCAGTACTTC. Translated, it gives CASSFEEWSYEQYF. The chain has TRBV7-9 and TRBJ2-7; no clear D gene. The CDR3 has 14 amino acids. V was clipped by 3 bases and J by 1 base, with 10 bases between them. CDR1 and CDR2 from the germline V gene are SEHNR and FQNEAQ (reference sequence).

This clone showed up just a few times. V usage is TRBV13 and J usage is TRBJ1-6; 10 bases line up with TRBD1. V gave up 6 bases and J gave up 10 bases; unmatched junction bases: 6. Germline CDR1 is PRHDT and CDR2 is FYEKMQ (reference sequence). The CDR3 spans 14 residues. CDR3 loop: CASRSGTGVSPLHF. The DNA for the CDR3 is TGTGCCAGCAGATCCGGGACAGGGGTGTCACCCCTCCACTTT.

This clone was detected many times. The rearrangement links TRBV6-1 to TRBJ2-6; D might be TRBD1 (5 bases). The CDR3 is 15 amino acids. Trimming cost V 1 base and J 4 bases, with 8 bases left between them. Germline V gives CDR1 MNHNS, CDR2 SASEGT. CDR3 nucleotide sequence: TGTGCCAGCAGTGAAGGGGGCCTGGGGGCCAACGTCCTGACTTTC. Translating it yields CASSEGGLGANVLTF.

The chain recombines TRBV7-9 with TRBJ1-3, with D possibly TRBD1 on 5 matching bases. The CDR3 contains 16 residues. Germline V gene data show CDR1 as SEHNR and CDR2 as FQNEAQ (reference sequence). V lost 1 base and J 3 bases, leaving 13 bases between the germline ends. DNA for the CDR3: TGTGCCAGCAGCTTAGGTGACAGACTCGGTGGAAACACCATATATTTT. As protein: CASSLGDRLGGNTIYF.

To note about this clone: In the same sample, other DNA sequences code for this CDR3. The chain has TRBV6-5 and TRBJ1-1; TRBD1 matches at 7 bases. From germline, CDR1 is MNHEY and CDR2 SVGAGI. V was pared by 4 bases and J by 0 bases, with 2 bases of the junction left unmatched. The CDR3 loop spans 14 amino acids. The CDR3 is CASSLDRVNTEAFF. Written as DNA, the CDR3 is TGTGCCAGCAGTTTAGACAGGGTGAACACTGAAGCTTTCTTT.

J is TRBJ2-7 and V is TRBV15; possibly TRBD2 for D (5 bases). The germline gives CDR1 LNHNV, CDR2 YYDKDF (reference sequence). V was shortened by 6 bases and J by 0 bases, with 12 bases between the two germline ends. The CDR3 runs to 14 residues. The CDR3 here is CATRSAGSSYEQYF. The CDR3, as DNA: TGTGCCACCAGAAGTGCGGGCAGCTCCTACGAGCAGTACTTC.

This chain connects TRBV7-9 to TRBJ1-2; TRBD1 might be the D (6 bases). Germline loops: CDR1 SEHNR, CDR2 FQNEAQ (reference sequence). With 3 bases removed from V and 4 bases from J, the gap between germline ends came to 21 bases. The CDR3 contains 17 residues. CDR3 sequence reads: CASSFGQTFTIGYGYTF. The CDR3 nucleotides are TGTGCCAGCAGCTTTGGACAGACCTTCACTATCGGCTATGGCTACACCTTC.

V and J are TRBV20-1 and TRBJ2-3, with TRBD2 identical over 9 bases. V shed 3 bases, J shed 1 base, and the junction held 8 bases outside the gene matches. The CDR3 has 16 residues. In germline, CDR1 is DFQATT, CDR2 SNEGSKA (reference sequence). The CDR3 DNA is TGCAGTGCTAGTCGAGCGGGGGGTGGGGGCACAGATACGCAGTATTTT. This sequence encodes CSASRAGGGGTDTQYF.

This clone has only one observation. V and J are TRBV28 and TRBJ2-7, with TRBD1 matching over 8 bases. The V and J ends lost 0 bases and 4 bases, in that order; junction bases with no gene match: 2. Germline V gene lookup returns CDR1 MDHEN and CDR2 SYDVKM. There are 14 residues in the CDR3. The CDR3 reads CASSLWQGAYEQYF. The CDR3 region has the DNA TGTGCCAGCAGTTTATGGCAGGGGGCTTACGAGCAGTACTTC.

The rearrangement uses TRBV11-2 and TRBJ2-2; no clear D gene. V was clipped by 6 bases and J by 0 bases, with 11 bases between them. Germline CDR1 is SGHAT and CDR2 is FQNNGV. The CDR3 covers 15 residues. CDR3 DNA sequence: TGTGCCAGCAGGATTGACACAACGAACACCGGGGAGCTGTTTTTT. This translates into CASRIDTTNTGELFF.

This clone was observed a handful of times. The V call is TRBV9, the J call TRBJ2-7; D perhaps matches TRBD1 (5 bases). The germline V and J ends were trimmed by 3 bases and 3 bases, with 19 bases remaining between them. This CDR3 comprises 16 residues. CDR1 is SGDLS and CDR2 is YYNGEE in the germline V gene. CDR3 protein: CASSEKPAERGYEQYF. CDR3 sequence (DNA): TGTGCCAGCAGCGAAAAACCCGCAGAAAGGGGCTACGAGCAGTACTTC.

The chain combines TRBV10-3 with TRBJ1-1, with a tentative D call TRBD1 (5 bases). Germline V lookup: CDR1 ENHRY, CDR2 SYGVKD. Trimming removed 0 bases from V and 0 bases from J, with 14 bases in between. The CDR3 contains 17 residues. This chain's CDR3 is CAISESVGHGMNTEAFF. CDR3 bases: TGTGCCATCAGTGAGTCCGTCGGACATGGGATGAACACTGAAGCTTTCTTT.

For the CDR3, the DNA is TGCGCCAGCAGTGATGAGATGAAAGGAAACACCATATATTTT. Residues: CASSDEMKGNTIYF. V gene TRBV10-2 combines with J gene TRBJ1-3, with D hard to call. With 3 bases removed from V and 4 bases from J, the gap between germline ends came to 10 bases. The germline gives CDR1 WSHSY, CDR2 SAAADI. CDR3 size: 14 residues.

Written as DNA, the CDR3 is TGTGCCAGCAGCACCACAGGGGGCGTCGAACAGCCCCAGCATTTT. The encoded protein is CASSTTGGVEQPQHF. The rearrangement links TRBV9 to TRBJ1-5; TRBD1 matches at 9 bases. V shed 4 bases and J 7 bases; nucleotides not matched to a gene: 9. The germline gives CDR1 SGDLS, CDR2 YYNGEE. This CDR3 contains 15 residues.

The chain uses TRBV6-1 and TRBJ1-2; D not resolved. The V end was cut by 2 bases, the J end by 4 bases, with 17 bases between. The germline CDR1 and CDR2 sequences are MNHNS and SASEGT. There are 16 residues in the CDR3. The CDR3 spells CASSETGTPAGYGYTF. The CDR3 DNA sequence: TGTGCCAGCAGTGAAACGGGCACCCCGGCGGGCTATGGCTACACCTTC.